Listed below are T cell receptor beta chains from one sample, sequenced in a study of T cell changes during pregnancy in multiple sclerosis. Assay used: immunoSEQ multiplex PCR; TCRdb lists only in-frame clones, some missing. Of 100,000 or so clones listed, more than 85% are singletons. The specimen comprised peripheral blood, sampled in the second trimester of pregnancy. Receptor source: a female donor with multiple sclerosis, enrolled in a pregnancy study. CDR3s include the opening cysteine and the closing phenylalanine or tryptophan. D genes are given only for firm matches. Expanded clones get a size class; other rows say once, few or many, or leave the size out.

>-|-|TRBV30|TRBJ2-6
CAWSVQGHQSSGANVLTF
TGTGCCTGGAGTGTCCAGGGACATCAAAGCTCTGGGGCCAACGTCCTGACTTTC
>-|-|TRBV7-9|TRBJ1-2
CASSLLTGSDGYTF
TGTGCCAGCAGCTTACTTACAGGGTCGGATGGCTACACCTTC
>-|-|TRBV28|TRBJ1-1
CASSLDTTGTEAFF
TGTGCCAGCAGTCTGGACACCACGGGCACTGAAGCTTTCTTT
>-|-|TRBV28|TRBJ1-2
CASSLAGARDGYTF
TGTGCCAGCAGTTTAGCAGGGGCGAGGGATGGCTACACCTTC
>-|few|TRBV10-3|TRBJ1-2
CAISEREYGYTF
TGTGCCATCTCAGAACGGGAGTATGGCTACACCTTC
>TRBD2|-|TRBV7-9|TRBJ2-3
CASSGGLEGADTQYF
TGTGCCAGCAGCGGTGGACTAGAAGGGGCAGATACGCAGTATTTT
>-|-|TRBV27|TRBJ2-7
CASSLYGGKEQYF
TGTGCCAGCAGTTTATACGGTGGTAAAGAGCAGTACTTC
>-|-|TRBV28|TRBJ2-1
CASRGGINNEQFF
TGTGCCAGCCGGGGCGGGATCAACAATGAGCAGTTCTTC
>-|-|TRBV7-3|TRBJ1-1
CASSLSGTSMNTEAFF
TGTGCCAGCAGCCTATCGGGAACCTCAATGAACACTGAAGCTTTCTTT
>-|-|TRBV10-3|TRBJ2-1
CAISGLEQASYNEQFF
TGTGCCATCAGTGGTTTGGAACAGGCGTCCTACAATGAGCAGTTCTTC
>-|-|TRBV5-1|TRBJ1-1
CASSWYTPDTEAFF
TGCGCCAGCAGCTGGTATACTCCGGACACTGAAGCTTTCTTT
>-|-|TRBV19|TRBJ2-7
CASSIAAGSYEQYF
TGTGCCAGTAGTATCGCCGCAGGTTCCTACGAGCAGTACTTC
>-|-|TRBV7-9|TRBJ2-5
CASSSLETQYF
TGTGCCAGCAGCTCCCTAGAGACCCAGTACTTC
>-|-|TRBV7-9|TRBJ2-6
CASGKDSNSGANVLTF
TGTGCCAGCGGTAAGGACAGCAACTCTGGGGCCAACGTCCTGACTTTC
>TRBD2|-|TRBV6-1|TRBJ2-7
CASSEKASGYAEQYF
TGTGCCAGCAGTGAAAAAGCTAGCGGGTATGCCGAGCAGTACTTC
>TRBD1|-|TRBV6-6|TRBJ1-2
CASSYSNRDSNYGYTF
TGTGCCAGCAGTTACTCGAACAGGGACAGTAACTATGGCTACACCTTC
>TRBD2|-|TRBV7-8|TRBJ2-1
CASSPISGGSYNEQFF
TGTGCCAGCAGCCCCATATCGGGAGGCTCCTACAATGAGCAGTTCTTC
>-|-|TRBV11-2|TRBJ1-4
CASTPRNLYEKLFF
TGTGCCAGCACCCCCAGGAACCTGTACGAAAAACTGTTTTTT
>TRBD1|-|TRBV19|TRBJ1-4
CASGDRGFEKLFF
TGTGCCAGTGGGGACAGGGGTTTTGAAAAACTGTTTTTT
>TRBD1|-|TRBV5-1|TRBJ2-5
CASSRMGTGQETQYF
TGCGCCAGCAGCCGAATGGGGACAGGGCAAGAGACCCAGTACTTC
>TRBD2|-|TRBV29-1|TRBJ2-7
CSVRDYPYEQYF
TGCAGCGTCCGGGACTATCCCTACGAGCAGTACTTC
>TRBD1|-|TRBV5-1|TRBJ1-2
CASSFPGQGYGYTF
TGCGCCAGCAGCTTTCCGGGACAGGGGTATGGCTACACCTTC
>TRBD1|-|TRBV15|TRBJ1-1
CATSEDRVNTEAFF
TGTGCCACCAGCGAAGACAGGGTGAACACTGAAGCTTTCTTT
>-|-|TRBV6-1|TRBJ1-2
CASSEAGGSYGYTF
TGTGCCAGCAGTGAAGCCGGGGGGTCGTATGGCTACACCTTC
>-|-|TRBV7-3|TRBJ2-2
CASSFKSAGELFF
TGTGCCAGCAGCTTCAAGTCAGCCGGGGAGCTGTTTTTT
>TRBD2|once|TRBV7-8|TRBJ2-2
CASIQREFHTGELFF
TGTGCCAGCATCCAGCGGGAGTTTCACACCGGGGAGCTGTTTTTT
>TRBD1|-|TRBV7-2|TRBJ1-2
CASSFPRDSYYGYTF
TGTGCCAGCAGCTTCCCGAGGGACAGCTACTATGGCTACACCTTC
>TRBD1|-|TRBV23-1|TRBJ1-4
CASSQSFLQGGEKLFF
TGCGCCAGCAGTCAATCATTTTTGCAGGGGGGTGAAAAACTGTTTTTT
>-|few|TRBV15|TRBJ2-1
CATSRGPTNNEQFF
TGTGCCACCAGCAGAGGCCCGACTAACAATGAGCAGTTCTTC
>TRBD2|-|TRBV19|TRBJ2-1
CATRPGLAGYNEQFF
TGTGCCACCAGACCCGGACTAGCGGGCTACAATGAGCAGTTCTTC
>TRBD1|-|TRBV19|TRBJ1-1
CASSLGQHYTEAFF
TGTGCCAGTAGTTTGGGACAGCACTACACTGAAGCTTTCTTT
>-|few|TRBV6-5|TRBJ1-1
CASSKLRTEAFF
TGTGCCAGCAGTAAGCTGAGGACTGAAGCTTTCTTT
>TRBD1|-|TRBV10-3|TRBJ2-3
CAISAGGPTDTQYF
TGTGCCATCAGTGCAGGGGGCCCCACAGATACGCAGTATTTT
>TRBD1|-|TRBV6-5|TRBJ1-1
CASSSPTGGLNTEAFF
TGTGCCAGCAGTTCCCCGACAGGGGGCTTGAACACTGAAGCTTTCTTT
>-|-|TRBV27|TRBJ1-5
CASSLTQTGLNQPQHF
TGTGCCAGCAGTTTAACCCAGACAGGTTTAAATCAGCCCCAGCATTTT
>TRBD1|-|TRBV6-5|TRBJ2-3
CASSWTGGTDTQYF
TGTGCCAGCAGTTGGACAGGGGGCACAGATACGCAGTATTTT
>-|-|TRBV5-8|TRBJ1-5
CASSFRTAGGMNQPQHF
TGTGCCAGCAGCTTCAGAACGGCGGGGGGCATGAATCAGCCCCAGCATTTT
>-|-|TRBV5-4|TRBJ2-3
CASSLLSDTQYF
TGTGCCAGCAGCTTGTTATCCGATACGCAGTATTTT
>TRBD2|-|TRBV2|TRBJ2-1
CASKAQVLAGDEQFF
TGTGCCAGCAAGGCTCAGGTACTAGCGGGAGATGAGCAGTTCTTC
>-|-|TRBV27|TRBJ2-7
CASSSSRGPYEQYF
TGTGCCAGCAGTTCGTCTAGAGGGCCTTACGAGCAGTACTTC
>-|-|TRBV28|TRBJ2-1
CASSGINEQFF
TGTGCCAGCAGTGGCATTAATGAGCAGTTCTTC
>-|-|TRBV29-1|TRBJ1-1
CSVPTDMNTEAFF
TGCAGCGTTCCGACTGATATGAACACTGAAGCTTTCTTT
>TRBD2|-|TRBV4-2|TRBJ2-2
CASSQDLTSGNTGELFF
TGTGCCAGCAGCCAAGATTTGACTAGCGGAAACACCGGGGAGCTGTTTTTT
>-|-|TRBV9|TRBJ1-1
CASSQVEAFF
TGTGCCAGCAGCCAGGTAGAAGCTTTCTTT
>TRBD1|-|TRBV7-2|TRBJ2-7
CASSPGQVGEQYF
TGTGCCAGCAGCCCTGGACAGGTGGGCGAGCAGTACTTC
>TRBD2|-|TRBV6-5|TRBJ2-5
CASSYEAGALHETQYF
TGTGCCAGCAGTTACGAAGCGGGAGCCCTCCACGAGACCCAGTACTTC
>TRBD1|-|TRBV29-1|TRBJ2-7
CSVETVMTGLREQYF
TGCAGCGTTGAGACCGTTATGACAGGGCTCCGCGAGCAGTACTTC
>-|-|TRBV19|TRBJ1-5
CASREPNQPQHF
TGTGCCAGTCGGGAACCCAATCAGCCCCAGCATTTT
>-|-|TRBV10-2|TRBJ1-3
CASSDRDYSGNTIYF
TGCGCCAGCAGTGACAGGGATTACTCTGGAAACACCATATATTTT
>TRBD1|-|TRBV19|TRBJ2-1
CASSITIQGNYNEQFF
TGTGCCAGTAGTATAACGATACAGGGGAACTACAATGAGCAGTTCTTC
>TRBD2|-|TRBV6-1|TRBJ2-1
CASSLTSGRGNEQFF
TGTGCCAGCAGTTTAACTAGCGGGAGGGGAAATGAGCAGTTCTTC
>-|-|TRBV15|TRBJ1-2
CATSRAGATTTYGYTF
TGTGCCACCAGCAGAGCAGGTGCAACAACGACCTATGGCTACACCTTC